This T cell receptor (beta chain) was identified in a study of T cells in Graves' hyperthyroidism and ophthalmopathy. Study information: Peripheral blood was drawn at first diagnosis, prior to all treatment. Study-wide points: It was a median around 6 months before onset that the model predicted ophthalmopathy.

Regions amplified from RNA transcripts were the TCR beta CDR3 regions. The TCR CDR3 first-round RT-PCR relied on the HTBI primer set. MiXCR, applied by TCRdb to the multiplex PCR reads, yields one record per CDR3 protein. The sample consists of fewer than 700,000 distinct CDR3 sequences, 15% to 20% of them appearing once. Comment on this clonotype: The antigen remains undetermined.

Reasons for excluding patients were uncontrolled infection, other autoimmune disease, pregnancy or lactation. This CDR3 comprises 16 residues. The V gene lost 1 base and the J gene lost 0 bases, with 10 bases spanning the gap. Per the germline V gene, CDR1 is SGHTA and CDR2 is FQGNSA. This receptor was identified in a woman aged 18-30 years with Graves' ophthalmopathy. The chain employs TRBV7-2 and TRBJ1-3; D might be TRBD1 (6 bases). Input material: blood. CDR3 DNA sequence: TGTGCCAGCAGCTTAGGGGGGGCATTCTCTGGAAACACCATATATTTT. It specifies CASSLGGAFSGNTIYF.